Below are 13 T cell receptor beta chains sequenced from a single sample in a study of blood T cells in healthy people across ages. The second PCR ran about 6 to 12 cycles with a sample-barcoded 5' primer and J-beta primers. TCRdb independently ran MiXCR on the 5' RACE reads; one entry per CDR3 protein. Counted here are hundreds of thousands of distinct CDR3 sequences, 20% to 25% occurring once; the ten biggest clones make up more than 7.5%. This sample also belongs to another study, concerning T cells of mothers and their children.

The specimen sequenced was blood. The source is a boy younger than 18 in good health.

The rearrangement links TRBV13 to TRBJ1-1, with a tentative D call TRBD1 (6 bases). Germline V gives CDR1 PRHDT, CDR2 FYEKMQ (reference sequence). The ends were cut back, 4 bases at V and 0 bases at J, with 12 bases in the middle. The CDR3 is 15 residues long. The CDR3 nucleotides are TGTGCCAGCAGCTCTTTACAGGGACTGAACACTGAAGCTTTCTTT. Its protein product is CASSSLQGLNTEAFF.

This clonotype has only one observation. J is TRBJ2-5 and V is TRBV6-1; D is undetermined. The J call could be wrong; TRBJ2-1 is a better fit for the DNA end. The CDR3 runs to 14 residues. Germline lookup yields CDR1 MNHNS and CDR2 SASEGT. CDR3 region: CASSGFPGYNEQFF. The CDR3 region has the DNA TGTGCCAGCAGTGGGTTCCCCGGGTACAATGAGCAGTTCTTC.

The chain combines TRBV6-2 or TRBV6-3 with TRBJ2-7; maybe TRBD1 (6 bases). This CDR3 contains 12 residues. The V end was cut by 5 bases, the J end by 2 bases, with 7 bases between. From germline, CDR1 is MNHEY and CDR2 SVGEGT. CDR3 amino acids: CASSAGAYEQYF. The CDR3 DNA reads as TGTGCCAGCAGTGCAGGGGCCTACGAGCAGTACTTC.

The CDR3 sequence: CASSHRASSQETQYF. The CDR3 DNA sequence: TGTGCCAGCAGCCATCGGGCCTCGAGCCAAGAGACCCAGTACTTC. The chain is built from TRBV3-1 and TRBJ2-5; D not resolved. The CDR3 spans 15 residues. V shed 3 bases and J shed 1 base, with 12 bases lying between them. Per germline, CDR1 LGHDT and CDR2 YNNKEL (reference sequence).

With regard to this clonotype: An end of the junction does not agree with germline; a read error may underlie this. The chain joins TRBV10-3 to TRBJ2-5; D gene ambiguous. Germline V gene sequence: CDR1 ENHRY, CDR2 SYGVKD. This CDR3 comprises 12 residues. CDR3 sequence (DNA): TGTGCCATCAGTGAGTCGAGGAATAGTTGGTTCTTC. Its translation is CAISESRNSWFF.

This clonotype has only a few counts. The chain has TRBV6-5 and TRBJ2-2; 9 bases are shared with TRBD1. This CDR3 is built from 14 residues. Germline values: CDR1 MNHEY, CDR2 SVGAGI. Losses at the gene ends were 7 bases for V and 5 bases for J; bases not matched to a gene: 5. The CDR3: CASNRQGGTGELFF. CDR3 nucleotides: TGTGCCAGCAACCGACAGGGGGGAACCGGGGAGCTGTTTTTT.

In this sample, this clonotype turned up a few times. This rearrangement joins TRBV6-1 to TRBJ2-5; TRBD1 or TRBD2 may be the D gene (5 bases each). The CDR3 contains 13 residues. Germline V gene data show CDR1 as MNHNS and CDR2 as SASEGT. V lost 8 bases, J lost 9 bases, and 19 bases lay in between. In DNA form, the CDR3 reads TGTGCCAGCGGTTGGGGGACGCTGGGGGCCCAGTACTTC. As protein: CASGWGTLGAQYF.

This clonotype came up a few times. The chain couples TRBV29-1 to TRBJ2-7; tentatively, D is TRBD2 (5 bases). With 5 bases removed from V and 2 bases from J, the gap between germline ends came to 25 bases. Germline CDR1 and CDR2: SQVTM and ANQGSEA. This CDR3 is 17 amino acids long. The CDR3 region is CSVQGTGLRVGTYEQYF. CDR3 sequence (DNA): TGCAGCGTTCAAGGAACGGGTTTGAGGGTAGGAACCTACGAGCAGTACTTC.

The J gene is TRBJ1-2, the V gene TRBV29-1; D is unclear. Trimming removed 5 bases from V and 4 bases from J, with 14 bases in between. Germline V gives CDR1 SQVTM, CDR2 ANQGSEA. The CDR3 spans 13 residues. CDR3 protein: CSVLGSYFYGYTF. The CDR3 DNA sequence: TGCAGCGTTCTCGGGTCCTACTTCTATGGCTACACCTTC.

The genes are TRBV20-1 and TRBJ2-3, with D unclear. The CDR3 has 15 residues. Germline V gene data show CDR1 as DFQATT and CDR2 as SNEGSKA (reference sequence). V was pared by 1 base and J by 1 base, with 12 bases between. CDR3 region: CSARAGWWGTDTQYF. The CDR3, as DNA: TGCAGTGCTAGAGCCGGATGGTGGGGCACAGATACGCAGTATTTT.

This clonotype turned up a few times. The chain's CDR3 is CASSLDTEELFF. The CDR3 DNA sequence: TGTGCCAGCAGTTTAGATACGGAGGAACTGTTTTTT. This chain joins TRBV12-3 or TRBV12-4 and TRBJ1-4; D is ambiguous. This CDR3 is 12 amino acids long. V was pared by 1 base and J by 12 bases, with 9 bases between.

In this sample, this clonotype turned up a few times. J is TRBJ2-5 and V is TRBV5-1; no clear D. TRBJ2-1 matches the DNA end more closely, so the J call is doubtful. The CDR3 contains 15 residues. CDR1 is SGHRS and CDR2 is YFSETQ in the germline V gene. CDR3 residues: CASSLDSWVYNEQFF. Written as DNA, the CDR3 is TGCGCCAGCAGCTTGGATTCCTGGGTCTACAATGAGCAGTTCTTC.

Only one count was recorded for this clonotype. The chain carries TRBV7-3 and TRBJ2-3, with D possibly called TRBD1 or TRBD2 (5 bases each). CDR3 length: 16 residues. Germline V CDR1 and CDR2: SGHTA, FQGTGA. Deletions cut 5 bases from V and 1 base from J, with 16 bases between. The chain's CDR3 is CASSPQGSSGTDTQYF. CDR3 sequence (DNA): TGTGCCAGCAGCCCCCAGGGTAGTAGCGGCACAGATACGCAGTATTTT.